The present TCR beta chain was sequenced within a study of blood T cell repertoires in COVID-19. Across the study: Acute-phase and convalescent COVID-19 samples originated in the United States, Italy and Spain. Sources were T cells, B-cell-depleted T cells, or PBMCs; the material itself was cDNA or gDNA.

Per the authors' pipeline: How many nucleated cells were present was estimated from reference gene primer amplification. Libraries were prepared by immunoSEQ multiplex PCR; TCRdb keeps only in-frame clonotypes and omits some of them. The V and J calls and clone size are taken from that table; D and trimming were inferred from the DNA. The sample contains some 290,000 clones, about four fifths of which appear only once. This CDR3 spans 15 amino acids. V was pared by 7 bases and J by 8 bases, with 9 bases of the junction left unmatched. Germline loops: CDR1 MNHNY, CDR2 SVGAGI (reference sequence). This TCR came from a woman aged 55-69 years with active or convalescent COVID-19. Sample: peripheral blood. The J gene is TRBJ2-1, the V gene TRBV6-6, with 12 bases identical to TRBD2. The CDR3 loop is CASKELAGGGHEQFF. The CDR3, as DNA: TGTGCCAGCAAGGAACTAGCGGGGGGCGGACATGAGCAGTTCTTC.